A selection of T cell receptor beta chains follows, all from one sample in a study of T cell responses to AZD1222 COVID-19 vaccine. Here immunoSEQ multiplex PCR was the method, and the copy in TCRdb shows in-frame clones only, minus some. The data show some 130,000 clones, roughly 87% seen once. Source: peripheral blood, taken on day 0 of AZD1222 vaccination. These receptors came from an adult in good health. Both conserved end residues are trimmed from each CDR3. The order of the fields is V gene, clone size, J gene, CDR3 protein. Size tells how often a clone was seen (once, few, many) or the class of an expanded clone, and some rows leave it out.

v_gene: TRBV11-2; abundance: -; j_gene: TRBJ2-2; CDR3aa: ASSLGRGFANTGELF
v_gene: TRBV25-1; abundance: -; j_gene: TRBJ1-4; CDR3aa: ASSDGTGREKLF
v_gene: TRBV4-2; abundance: -; j_gene: TRBJ2-1; CDR3aa: ASSQGGKLTNNEQF
v_gene: TRBV21-1; abundance: -; j_gene: TRBJ1-2; CDR3aa: ASSKSVYRGPLHGYT
v_gene: TRBV19; abundance: once; j_gene: TRBJ2-7; CDR3aa: ASSQGNYEQY
v_gene: TRBV24-1; abundance: -; j_gene: TRBJ1-2; CDR3aa: ATSGGNYGYT
v_gene: TRBV28; abundance: once; j_gene: TRBJ2-5; CDR3aa: ASSPTGTSGAGQETQY
v_gene: TRBV19; abundance: -; j_gene: TRBJ2-1; CDR3aa: ASTKQTGGPYNEQF
v_gene: TRBV19; abundance: -; j_gene: TRBJ1-4; CDR3aa: ASSINSRGRRENEKLF
v_gene: TRBV27; abundance: -; j_gene: TRBJ1-5; CDR3aa: ASSLNGRGDQPQH
v_gene: TRBV19; abundance: -; j_gene: TRBJ2-7; CDR3aa: ASSIGTQGAYEQY
v_gene: TRBV18; abundance: -; j_gene: TRBJ2-5; CDR3aa: ASSGTGIAQY
v_gene: TRBV6-5; abundance: -; j_gene: TRBJ2-1; CDR3aa: ASSYSMGQHNEQF
v_gene: TRBV5-1; abundance: -; j_gene: TRBJ1-2; CDR3aa: ASSLAGGDYT
v_gene: TRBV7-3; abundance: once; j_gene: TRBJ2-5; CDR3aa: ASREGANREETQY
v_gene: TRBV2; abundance: -; j_gene: TRBJ1-6; CDR3aa: ASTDPTGFNSPLH
v_gene: TRBV19; abundance: once; j_gene: TRBJ2-1; CDR3aa: ASSELAGAINEQF
v_gene: TRBV3-1/TRBV3-2; abundance: -; j_gene: TRBJ1-1; CDR3aa: ASSPPWGGTEAF
v_gene: TRBV4-1; abundance: -; j_gene: TRBJ1-1; CDR3aa: ASSQVGKNTEAF
v_gene: TRBV19; abundance: -; j_gene: TRBJ1-3; CDR3aa: ASNRGTSSSGNTIY
v_gene: TRBV7-8; abundance: -; j_gene: TRBJ2-3; CDR3aa: ASRRARDRGNADTQY
v_gene: TRBV24-1; abundance: -; j_gene: TRBJ1-5; CDR3aa: ATSDYGNQPQH
v_gene: TRBV12-3/TRBV12-4; abundance: -; j_gene: TRBJ1-1; CDR3aa: ASSFRAPEAF
v_gene: TRBV3-1/TRBV3-2; abundance: -; j_gene: TRBJ1-5; CDR3aa: ASSQGAGGVNQPQH
v_gene: TRBV19; abundance: -; j_gene: TRBJ2-2; CDR3aa: ASSIARGSGELF
v_gene: TRBV19; abundance: -; j_gene: TRBJ2-2; CDR3aa: ASSRQSLRGNTGELF
v_gene: TRBV5-1; abundance: -; j_gene: TRBJ1-5; CDR3aa: ASSLGQGDGQPQH
v_gene: TRBV7-7; abundance: -; j_gene: TRBJ2-5; CDR3aa: ASSLVAPGQGETQY
v_gene: TRBV24-1; abundance: few; j_gene: TRBJ1-1; CDR3aa: ATSDHHTEAF
v_gene: TRBV7-2; abundance: -; j_gene: TRBJ2-7; CDR3aa: ASSLALLAYQY
v_gene: TRBV6-5; abundance: -; j_gene: TRBJ1-1; CDR3aa: ASTLDRGLGTEAF
v_gene: TRBV29-1; abundance: -; j_gene: TRBJ1-1; CDR3aa: SVVMRRGDTEAF
v_gene: TRBV12-5; abundance: -; j_gene: TRBJ1-1; CDR3aa: ASGLTVAEAF
v_gene: TRBV28; abundance: -; j_gene: TRBJ1-5; CDR3aa: ASSSGHSNQPQH
v_gene: TRBV9; abundance: few; j_gene: TRBJ1-4; CDR3aa: ASSVAPGEGEKLF
v_gene: TRBV11-1; abundance: -; j_gene: TRBJ2-2; CDR3aa: ASRGNGELF
v_gene: TRBV11-2; abundance: -; j_gene: TRBJ1-5; CDR3aa: ASSIWEKRPQH
v_gene: TRBV19; abundance: -; j_gene: TRBJ1-1; CDR3aa: ASSIVKGAGSVVTEAF
v_gene: TRBV2; abundance: -; j_gene: TRBJ2-3; CDR3aa: ASSASIDTQY
v_gene: TRBV7-9; abundance: few; j_gene: TRBJ1-1; CDR3aa: ASSAFRGNTEAF
v_gene: TRBV28; abundance: -; j_gene: TRBJ2-7; CDR3aa: ASSKASYEQY
v_gene: TRBV5-1; abundance: -; j_gene: TRBJ1-1; CDR3aa: ASSPPGWGTEAF
v_gene: TRBV18; abundance: -; j_gene: TRBJ2-5; CDR3aa: ASSPAGRNQY
v_gene: TRBV7-9; abundance: -; j_gene: TRBJ2-7; CDR3aa: ASSLQAAYEQY
v_gene: TRBV5-6; abundance: -; j_gene: TRBJ2-1; CDR3aa: ASSWDGQGAHNEQF
v_gene: TRBV7-3; abundance: -; j_gene: TRBJ2-1; CDR3aa: ASSPGPNEQF
v_gene: TRBV7-3; abundance: -; j_gene: TRBJ2-1; CDR3aa: ASSLRGSTPYNEQF
v_gene: TRBV7-6; abundance: -; j_gene: TRBJ2-3; CDR3aa: ASSLAVADTQY
v_gene: TRBV7-2; abundance: -; j_gene: TRBJ1-3; CDR3aa: ASSPLSGVGNTIY
v_gene: TRBV6-5; abundance: -; j_gene: TRBJ1-1; CDR3aa: ASGPRPGISTEAF
v_gene: TRBV5-5; abundance: -; j_gene: TRBJ1-5; CDR3aa: ASSVLGQINQPQH
v_gene: TRBV5-4; abundance: -; j_gene: TRBJ2-6; CDR3aa: ASSTGQGSGANVLT
v_gene: TRBV5-1; abundance: -; j_gene: TRBJ1-1; CDR3aa: ASSGRQGGAF
v_gene: TRBV9; abundance: -; j_gene: TRBJ2-5; CDR3aa: ASSAKDRGRPWKETQY
v_gene: TRBV5-1; abundance: -; j_gene: TRBJ2-1; CDR3aa: ASSLGPDRATYNEQF
v_gene: TRBV7-3; abundance: -; j_gene: TRBJ1-2; CDR3aa: ASSSLDGGGYT
v_gene: TRBV5-1; abundance: -; j_gene: TRBJ2-1; CDR3aa: ASSLGSGGAGEQF